This is a list of T cell receptor beta chains from one sample in a study of blood T cell repertoires in COVID-19. The protocol was immunoSEQ multiplex PCR, while the TCRdb copy is restricted to in-frame clones and leaves out a portion. The sample shows roughly 330,000 clones, roughly 90% of them seen only once. The sequenced material came from peripheral blood. The receptor source for this set is a woman aged 45-60 years with active or convalescent COVID-19. The CDR3 runs from the conserved cysteine through the conserved F or W. A D gene is named only where the DNA matches it firmly.

TRBV15	-	CATRRSSGNTIYF
TRBV19	TRBD1	CASLTLGQGKQFF
TRBV7-9	TRBD1	CASSLVTGGNYGYTF
TRBV7-3	-	CASSLGGNSSPLHF
TRBV7-3	-	CASSLGGVATEAFF
TRBV7-9	TRBD2	CASSRTSGRGTGELFF
TRBV5-4	-	CASSLDTLSYNEQFF
TRBV3-1/TRBV3-2	-	CASSQVGVNTEAFF
TRBV5-1	TRBD1	CASSIEGQGPALNTEAFF
TRBV15	-	CATSRGRDTDTQYF
TRBV5-1	-	CASKKDGQRTGELFF
TRBV24-1	TRBD2	CATSDFSGRAIYEQYF
TRBV3-1/TRBV3-2	-	CASSSDSGTQYF
TRBV7-9	TRBD1	CASSSQGHVAYGYTF
TRBV9	TRBD1	CASSVAPGGIGGYTF
TRBV6-5	-	CASSPTGWNTEAFF
TRBV9	TRBD2	CASSALGLAGVEQYF
TRBV7-9	TRBD2	CASATSGEPTGELFF
TRBV7-6	TRBD1	CASSLETGGTGELFF
TRBV27	-	CASSLSANWGGNQPQHF